The 3 T cell receptor beta chains given below trace back to one sample, sequenced in a study of blood T cells in healthy people across ages. Sample-barcoded 5' priming and a J-beta primer mix drove a second PCR of roughly 7 to 11 cycles. TCRdb used MiXCR to reprocess the 5' RACE reads, holding one entry per CDR3 protein. The data contain more than 1,400,000 distinct CDR3 sequences, roughly 40% of them seen just once; the ten biggest clones take up roughly 7.9%. Material: blood. All receptors come from a woman under 30 in good health.

This sequence joins TRBV20-1 and TRBJ2-1, with 7 bases identical to TRBD2. Losses at the gene ends were 0 bases for V and 4 bases for J; bases not matched to a gene: 9. This CDR3 is built from 16 residues. In germline, CDR1 is DFQATT, CDR2 SNEGSKA (reference sequence). As DNA, the CDR3 is TGCAGTGCTAGAGATAGGACTAGATTGCGTTACAATGAGCAGTTCTTC. Amino acids: CSARDRTRLRYNEQFF.

This clonotype appeared a few times. The chain combines TRBV20-1 with TRBJ1-5; D gene uncertain. The CDR3 is 12 amino acids. V was cut by 3 bases and J by 7 bases, with 10 bases left in between. Germline V CDR1 and CDR2: DFQATT, SNEGSKA (reference sequence). The CDR3 region is CSASLGEQPQHF. Written as DNA, the CDR3 is TGCAGTGCTAGTCTCGGGGAGCAGCCCCAGCATTTT.

The J gene is TRBJ2-7, the V gene TRBV27; perhaps TRBD1 as D (6 bases). This CDR3 comprises 14 residues. V lost 3 bases to trimming and J lost 5 bases, with 14 bases between them. Germline values: CDR1 MNHEY, CDR2 SMNVEV (reference sequence). The CDR3 DNA sequence: TGTGCCAGCAGTTTCAAGGGGGTTGACCACGAGCAGTACTTC. This encodes CASSFKGVDHEQYF.